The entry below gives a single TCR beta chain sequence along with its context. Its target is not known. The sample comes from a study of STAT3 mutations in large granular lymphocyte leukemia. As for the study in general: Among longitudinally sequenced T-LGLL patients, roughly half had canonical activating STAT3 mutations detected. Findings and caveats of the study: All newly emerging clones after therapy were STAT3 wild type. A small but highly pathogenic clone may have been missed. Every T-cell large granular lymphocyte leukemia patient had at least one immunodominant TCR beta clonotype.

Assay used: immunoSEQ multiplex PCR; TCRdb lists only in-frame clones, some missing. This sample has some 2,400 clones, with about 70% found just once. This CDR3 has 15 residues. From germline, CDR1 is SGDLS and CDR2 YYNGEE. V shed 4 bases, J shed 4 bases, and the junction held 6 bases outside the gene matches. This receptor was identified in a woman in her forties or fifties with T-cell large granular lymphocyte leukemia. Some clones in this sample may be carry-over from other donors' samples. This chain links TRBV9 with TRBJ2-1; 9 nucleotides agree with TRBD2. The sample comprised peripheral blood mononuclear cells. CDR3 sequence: CASSLSGSRYNEQFF. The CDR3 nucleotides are TGTGCCAGCAGCCTTAGCGGGAGTAGGTACAATGAGCAGTTCTTC.